These 29 T cell receptor beta chains share one sample of origin, sequenced in a study of T cell responses to AZD1222 COVID-19 vaccine. Assay: immunoSEQ multiplex PCR; the TCRdb copy retains only in-frame clones and omits some. The table shows around 170,000 clones, with under 95% occurring only once. Sequencing was performed on peripheral blood, taken on day 0 of AZD1222 vaccination. Source of these receptors: an adult in good health.

The chain recombines TRBV2 with TRBJ1-3; D unclear. This CDR3 has 13 amino acids. V lost 1 base to trimming and J lost 3 bases, with 4 bases between them. Per germline, CDR1 SNHLY and CDR2 FYNNEI. Written as DNA, the CDR3 is TGTGCCAGCAGTGAAGGGTTTGGAAACACCATATATTTT. Its protein is CASSEGFGNTIYF.

This chain connects TRBV15 to TRBJ1-4, with a possible D match to TRBD1 (6 bases). The V gene's germline CDR1 is LNHNV and CDR2 YYDKDF (reference sequence). Trimming left V 9 bases short and J 10 bases short, with 18 bases between. This CDR3 spans 13 amino acids. CDR3 loop: CATTNGGLGKLFF. The CDR3 bases are TGTGCCACTACGAACGGGGGGCTAGGAAAACTGTTTTTT. The entire variable domain, with the rest obtained from reference TRBV15 and TRBJ1-4, is as follows: DAMVIQNPRYQVTQFGKPVTLSCSQTLNHNVMYWYQQKSSQAPKLLFHYYDKDFNNEADTPDNFQSRRPNTSFCFLDIRSPGLGDTAMYLCATTNGGLGKLFFGSGTQLSVL.

J is TRBJ2-7 and V is TRBV6-5; the D is unclear. The CDR3 is 14 residues long. Germline V lookup: CDR1 MNHEY, CDR2 SVGAGI. V gave up 4 bases and J gave up 3 bases, with 13 bases separating them. For the CDR3, the DNA is TGTGCCAGCAGTTTCGGGCAGTTATACTACGAGCAGTACTTC. Protein product: CASSFGQLYYEQYF.

V usage is TRBV18 and J usage is TRBJ1-1, with a possible D match to TRBD1 (5 bases). The germline gives CDR1 KGHSH, CDR2 LQKENI. The CDR3 length is 14 residues. V lost 8 bases and J lost 7, with 20 bases in between. The CDR3 region is CASNTGQGGIEAFF. The CDR3 coding sequence is TGTGCCAGCAACACCGGGCAGGGAGGGATTGAAGCTTTCTTT. Together with reference TRBV18 and TRBJ1-1, the CDR3 gives the full variable domain: NAGVMQNPRHLVRRRGQEARLRCSPMKGHSHVYWYRQLPEEGLKFMVYLQKENIIDESGMPKERFSAEFPKEGPSILRIQQVVRGDSAAYFCASNTGQGGIEAFFGQGTRLTVV.

The gene calls are TRBV6-5 and TRBJ1-3; possibly TRBD1 for D (5 bases). Per germline, CDR1 MNHEY and CDR2 SVGAGI. Deletions cut 0 bases from V and 1 base from J, with 7 bases between. The CDR3 length is 15 residues. In DNA form, the CDR3 reads TGTGCCAGCAGTTACTCCTCAGGGTCTGGAAACACCATATATTTT. This gives the protein CASSYSSGSGNTIYF.

In nucleotides, the CDR3 is TGTGCCAGCAACTCCCAGCCGGGACAGGGTTTTACTGGGGCCAACGTCCTGACTTTC. It encodes CASNSQPGQGFTGANVLTF. The genes are TRBV7-3 and TRBJ2-6; 9 bases match TRBD1. The V and J ends lost 7 bases and 2 bases, in that order; junction bases with no gene match: 15. The CDR3 is made up of 19 amino acids. CDR1 is SGHTA, CDR2 FQGTGA, per germline.

This chain links TRBV10-3 with TRBJ1-4; D is ambiguous. V was pared by 3 bases and J by 2 bases, with 7 bases between. CDR3 length: 14 amino acids. Germline CDR1 is ENHRY and CDR2 is SYGVKD. The CDR3 sequence: CAISEAGTNEKLFF. The CDR3 nucleotides read TGTGCCATCAGTGAAGCGGGGACTAATGAAAAACTGTTTTTT.

The CDR3 nucleotides are TGCAGTGCTAGTACCGGGAGCTTAATCTCCTACAATGAGCAGTTCTTC. This gives the protein CSASTGSLISYNEQFF. The chain links TRBV20-1 to TRBJ2-1; D perhaps matches TRBD2 (6 bases). Trimming took off 3 bases at V and 0 bases at J, with 15 bases between the two ends. Germline CDR1 reads DFQATT; CDR2 reads SNEGSKA (reference sequence). The CDR3 runs to 16 residues.

This clone was detected only once. V gene TRBV2 combines with J gene TRBJ2-2; 7 bases line up with TRBD2. Germline values: CDR1 SNHLY, CDR2 FYNNEI. The CDR3 has 13 amino acids. Trimming took 8 bases from V and 1 from J; bases not matched to a gene: 1. This chain's CDR3 is CASGTKNTGELFF. The CDR3 DNA is TGTGCCAGCGGGACTAAGAACACCGGGGAGCTGTTTTTT.

The rearrangement links TRBV7-9 to TRBJ1-1; D is ambiguous. CDR1 and CDR2 from the germline V gene are SEHNR and FQNEAQ (reference sequence). V was cut by 4 bases and J by 1 base, with 16 bases left in between. This CDR3 has 16 amino acids. CDR3 coding DNA: TGTGCCAGCAGCTGGAGACGGGGAACCCAGAACACTGAAGCTTTCTTT. It translates to CASSWRRGTQNTEAFF.

V gene TRBV5-1 combines with J gene TRBJ1-5, with D maybe TRBD1 (5 bases). From germline, CDR1 is SGHRS and CDR2 YFSETQ. The V and J ends lost 4 bases and 7 bases respectively, with 15 bases between them. There are 14 residues in the CDR3. CDR3 nucleotide sequence: TGCGCCAGCAGCCTGGGGGAGTCAGAGCAGCCCCAGCATTTT. Amino acid sequence: CASSLGESEQPQHF.

V gene TRBV7-2 combines with J gene TRBJ1-2; D call uncertain. The germline V and J ends were trimmed by 1 base and 6 bases, with 12 bases remaining between them. The germline V gene encodes CDR1 SGHTA and CDR2 FQGNSA. The CDR3 has 14 residues. The CDR3 loop reads CASSLVRDVDGYTF. The CDR3 DNA reads TGTGCCAGCAGCTTAGTCCGGGATGTGGATGGCTACACCTTC.

This chain links TRBV27 with TRBJ2-2; TRBD1 or TRBD2 may be the D gene (5 bases each). This CDR3 contains 15 residues. V dropped 0 bases and J dropped 4 bases, with 9 bases sitting between them. Germline V gives CDR1 MNHEY, CDR2 SMNVEV (reference sequence). CDR3 sequence reads: CASSLSGPGTGELFF. As DNA, the CDR3 is TGTGCCAGCAGTTTATCGGGACCAGGCACCGGGGAGCTGTTTTTT.

The gene calls are TRBV7-9 and TRBJ1-2; 8 bases map to TRBD1. Per germline, CDR1 SEHNR and CDR2 FQNEAQ (reference sequence). This CDR3 spans 14 amino acids. The trim removed 5 bases at V and 6 bases at J, leaving 8 bases unmatched. CDR3 sequence: CASSLRGQADGYTF. In DNA, the CDR3 is TGTGCCAGCAGCCTTAGGGGACAGGCAGATGGCTACACCTTC.

The CDR3 nucleotides read TGTGCCAGCAGCTCTAGCGGGAACACCGGGGAGCTGTTTTTT. As protein: CASSSSGNTGELFF. V usage is TRBV9 and J usage is TRBJ2-2; 7 nucleotides align to TRBD2. The CDR3 is 14 amino acids. Germline assignment: CDR1 SGDLS and CDR2 YYNGEE. The V segment lost 4 bases and the J segment 1 base; nucleotides outside the gene matches: 1. Full variable domain (rest looked up from reference TRBV9 and TRBJ2-2): DSGVTQTPKHLITATGQRVTLRCSPRSGDLSVYWYQQSLDQGLQFLIQYYNGEERAKGNILERFSAQQFPDLHSELNLSSLELGDSALYFCASSSSGNTGELFFGEGSRLTVL.

This clone was recorded once. The chain uses TRBV9 and TRBJ2-3, with no clear D. V was cut by 6 bases and J by 5 bases, with 13 bases left in between. Looked up from germline, CDR1 is SGDLS and CDR2 is YYNGEE. This CDR3 region has 13 residues. CDR3: CASTTRLEDTQYF. The CDR3, as DNA: TGTGCCAGCACCACTCGGTTGGAAGATACGCAGTATTTT.

The J gene is TRBJ2-3, the V gene TRBV27; maybe TRBD1 (6 bases). The CDR3 loop spans 15 amino acids. Between the trimmed V and J ends, which lost 6 bases and 4 bases, there was a span of 17 bases. Germline V gene data show CDR1 as MNHEY and CDR2 as SMNVEV (reference sequence). The CDR3 protein is CASSFSEEGADTQYF. In nucleotides, the CDR3 is TGTGCCAGCAGCTTCTCAGAAGAGGGGGCAGATACGCAGTATTTT.

The rearrangement links TRBV7-9 to TRBJ1-3; no firm D call. Looked up from germline, CDR1 is SEHNR and CDR2 is FQNEAQ (reference sequence). The germline V and J ends were trimmed by 5 bases and 0 bases, with 11 bases remaining between them. The CDR3 loop spans 15 amino acids. The DNA for the CDR3 is TGTGCCAGCAGCCAAGGGCAACTCTCTGGAAACACCATATATTTT. This codes for CASSQGQLSGNTIYF.

This sequence joins TRBV9 and TRBJ1-4, with a weak D call TRBD1 (5 bases). V was cut by 0 bases and J by 6 bases, with 15 bases left in between. CDR3 length: 16 amino acids. Germline V gives CDR1 SGDLS, CDR2 YYNGEE. CDR3 sequence reads: CASSVANKRGDEKLFF. The CDR3 DNA follows: TGTGCCAGCAGCGTAGCGAATAAGAGAGGGGATGAAAAACTGTTTTTT.

The rearrangement links TRBV27 to TRBJ2-3, with D possibly being TRBD1 (6 bases). There are 16 residues in the CDR3. V gave up 4 bases and J gave up 1 base, with 15 bases separating them. The germline gives CDR1 MNHEY, CDR2 SMNVEV (reference sequence). CDR3 sequence reads: CASSSDRPRGTDTQYF. CDR3 nucleotides: TGTGCCAGCAGTTCCGACAGGCCCCGTGGCACAGATACGCAGTATTTT.

The V and J genes are TRBV5-4 and TRBJ2-7; D is possibly TRBD2 (7 bases). Trimming took 4 bases from V and 4 from J, leaving 18 bases between them. The CDR3 is made up of 15 amino acids. Looked up from germline, CDR1 is SGHNT and CDR2 is YYREEE (reference sequence). CDR3 nucleotide sequence: TGTGCCAGCAGCGGGGTAGGGGGGGCCAAGTACGAGCAGTACTTC. Translation gives CASSGVGGAKYEQYF.

The CDR3 loop is CASFSITGSWDTQYF. The DNA of the CDR3 is TGTGCCAGCTTTTCAATAACAGGGTCCTGGGATACGCAGTATTTT. J is TRBJ2-3 and V is TRBV18, with D perhaps TRBD1 (6 bases). Looked up from germline, CDR1 is KGHSH and CDR2 is LQKENI. V lost 7 bases and J 6 bases, leaving 20 bases between the germline ends. This CDR3 contains 15 residues.

The V call is TRBV27, the J call TRBJ1-4; possibly TRBD1 for D (6 bases). Trimming took off 5 bases at V and 1 base at J, with 8 bases between the two ends. Per the germline V gene, CDR1 is MNHEY and CDR2 is SMNVEV (reference sequence). The CDR3 is 14 residues long. The CDR3 sequence: CASSTTGTNEKLFF. CDR3 nucleotide sequence: TGTGCCAGCAGTACGACAGGAACTAATGAAAAACTGTTTTTT.

This clone was seen only once. Other DNA sequences of this sample code for an identical CDR3. This rearrangement joins TRBV7-9 to TRBJ2-5; D may be TRBD2 (5 bases). Trimming removed 5 bases from V and 1 base from J, with 8 bases in between. Looked up from germline, CDR1 is SEHNR and CDR2 is FQNEAQ (reference sequence). This CDR3 region has 13 residues. The CDR3 sequence is CASSPGSQETQYF. The CDR3 DNA is TGTGCCAGCAGCCCGGGGTCCCAAGAGACCCAGTACTTC.

The CDR3 sequence: CASSFNIKMNTEAFF. The CDR3 nucleotides read TGTGCCAGCAGTTTCAACATCAAGATGAACACTGAAGCTTTCTTT. J is TRBJ1-1 and V is TRBV27, with no clear D. Germline V gives CDR1 MNHEY, CDR2 SMNVEV (reference sequence). CDR3 length: 15 amino acids. With 3 bases removed from V and 0 bases from J, the gap between germline ends came to 11 bases.

The gene calls are TRBV3-1 (or the pseudogene TRBV3-2) and TRBJ2-5; tentatively, D is TRBD2 (6 bases). The CDR3 is 13 residues long. Trimming shortened V by 8 bases and J by 2 bases, and 12 bases separated the two germline ends. The germline V gene has CDR1 LGHDT and CDR2 YNNKEL (reference sequence). The CDR3 reads CASQSAGQETQYF. CDR3 bases: TGTGCCAGCCAGTCCGCGGGACAAGAGACCCAGTACTTC.

The chain links TRBV4-3 to TRBJ2-1; maybe TRBD2 (7 bases). V lost 6 bases, J lost 2 bases, and 14 bases lay in between. The CDR3 has 15 residues. CDR1 LGHNA and CDR2 YSLEER come from the germline V gene. The CDR3 nucleotides are TGCGCCAGCAGTCCGGGGGGCCATACCTACAATGAGCAGTTCTTC. Its protein is CASSPGGHTYNEQFF.

The genes are TRBV19 and TRBJ1-2, with D possibly being TRBD1 (5 bases). The CDR3 loop spans 14 amino acids. CDR1 is LNHDA and CDR2 is SQIVND in the germline V gene (reference sequence). The V gene lost 7 bases and the J gene lost 7 bases, with 19 bases spanning the gap. CDR3 DNA sequence: TGTGCCAGTACCCACCCCGTAACAGGCGGTGGCTACACCTTC. Its protein is CASTHPVTGGGYTF.

The rearrangement links TRBV5-4 to TRBJ2-3, with a weak D call TRBD1 (6 bases). In germline, CDR1 is SGHNT, CDR2 YYREEE (reference sequence). Trimming removed 1 base at V and 1 base at J, with 13 bases between. This CDR3 has 16 amino acids. The CDR3 nucleotides are TGTGCCAGCAGCTTGTATGCCTCAGGGGGCACAGATACGCAGTATTTT. Translated: CASSLYASGGTDTQYF.